This T cell receptor beta chain was sequenced for a study of technical replicates of blood from several donors. Trimming removed 4 bases at V and 0 bases at J, with 17 bases between. Germline assignment: CDR1 KGHSH and CDR2 LQKENI. The CDR3 has 17 amino acids. The table came from immunoSEQ multiplex PCR; TCRdb's copy has only in-frame clones and leaves some out. The sample includes about 50,000 clones, around nine tenths of them seen just once. The source is a human donor in good health. Some clones in this sample may be carry-over from other donors' samples. V gene TRBV18 combines with J gene TRBJ2-3, with D possibly TRBD1 on 6 matching bases. Material: PBMCs. DNA of the CDR3: TGTGCCAGCTCACTCAACATCCGACAGGCGAGCACAGATACGCAGTATTTT. Its translation is CASSLNIRQASTDTQYF.